The T cell receptor beta chain under discussion was sequenced for a study of metastatic and nonmetastatic thyroid tumors. All patients were treatment-naive before thyroid surgery. Trimming cost V 5 bases and J 1 base, with 11 bases left between them. CDR3 length: 14 residues. The germline gives CDR1 SNHLY, CDR2 FYNNEI. This clone has more than one count but fewer than ten. Authors' analysis steps: Between-group CDR3 differences, defined by clinicopathological status, yielded a distant-metastasis classifier for papillary thyroid cancer. MiXCR was used by TCRdb to re-call the PCR reads. The V and J calls were determined by TCRdb, not by the authors. In the table there are around 16,000 clones, 25% to 30% of which are singletons.

The chain couples TRBV2 to TRBJ1-2; D is unclear. The TCR sequence derives from a female donor with papillary thyroid cancer or a benign thyroid nodule (not recorded which). Some clones in this sample may be carry-over from other donors' samples. The sample was adjacent normal tissue. The CDR3 is CASSSEGVNYGYTF. The CDR3 nucleotides read TGTGCCAGCAGTTCGGAGGGAGTTAACTATGGCTACACCTTC.